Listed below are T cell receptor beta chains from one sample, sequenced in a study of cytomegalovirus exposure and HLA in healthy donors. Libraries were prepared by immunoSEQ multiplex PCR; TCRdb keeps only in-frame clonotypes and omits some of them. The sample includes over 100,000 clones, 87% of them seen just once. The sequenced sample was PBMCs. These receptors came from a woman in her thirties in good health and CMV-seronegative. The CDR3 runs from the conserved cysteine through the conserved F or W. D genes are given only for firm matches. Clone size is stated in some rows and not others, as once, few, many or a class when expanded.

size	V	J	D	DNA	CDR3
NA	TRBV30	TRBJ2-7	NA	TGTGCCTGGAGTGTACCCAGCCTTGGGAGCGACTACGAGCAGTACTTC	CAWSVPSLGSDYEQYF
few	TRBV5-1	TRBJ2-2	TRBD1	TGCGCCAGCAGCTTGGGACAGGGGAACACCGGGGAGCTGTTTTTT	CASSLGQGNTGELFF
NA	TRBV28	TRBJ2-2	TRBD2	TGTGCCAGCAACCTAGCGGGAGGGTACACCGGGGAGCTGTTTTTT	CASNLAGGYTGELFF
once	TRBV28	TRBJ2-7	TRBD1	TGTGCCAGCATTAAAACAGGGGGCTTCACCTACGAGCAGTACTTC	CASIKTGGFTYEQYF
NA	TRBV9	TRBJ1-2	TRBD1	TGTGCCAGCAGCGTAGGACAGGGTGCCTATGGCTACACCTTC	CASSVGQGAYGYTF
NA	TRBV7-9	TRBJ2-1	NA	TGTGCCAGCAGCTCTTCAGCGGCCTACAATGAGCAGTTCTTC	CASSSSAAYNEQFF
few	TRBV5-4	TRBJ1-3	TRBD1	TGTGCCAGCAGCCGAACGGGCAGGGGGACTGGAAACACCATATATTTT	CASSRTGRGTGNTIYF
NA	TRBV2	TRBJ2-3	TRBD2	TGTGCCAGCAGAGCCGGACTAGCGGGGGGGAGAGATACGCAGTATTTT	CASRAGLAGGRDTQYF
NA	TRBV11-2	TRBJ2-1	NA	TGTGCCAGCAGCTTCTTCGTAAATGAGCAGTTCTTC	CASSFFVNEQFF
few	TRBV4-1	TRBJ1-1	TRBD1	TGCGCCAGCAGCCCGGGACAGCACACTGAAGCTTTCTTT	CASSPGQHTEAFF
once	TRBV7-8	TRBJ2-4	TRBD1	TGTGCCAGCAGCGCCAGGGGGTTGGGAAACATTCAGTACTTC	CASSARGLGNIQYF
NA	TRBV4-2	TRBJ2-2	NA	TGTGCCAGCAGCCATGGAGCGATCAACACCGGGGAGCTGTTTTTT	CASSHGAINTGELFF
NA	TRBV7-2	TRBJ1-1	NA	TGTGCCAGCAGCCTCCGGACAAATTGGCTCAGAAGGGCCACTGAAGCTTTCTTT	CASSLRTNWLRRATEAFF
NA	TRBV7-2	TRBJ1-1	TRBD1	TGTGCCAGCAGCTTAGCGGACAGGGTGGTGAACACTGAAGCTTTCTTT	CASSLADRVVNTEAFF
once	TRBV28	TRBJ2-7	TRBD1	TGTGCCAGCAGGCCTACCTCGACAGGGTCCTACGAGCAGTACTTC	CASRPTSTGSYEQYF
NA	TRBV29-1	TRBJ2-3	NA	TGCAGCGCCAGCAGGGATACGCAGTATTTT	CSASRDTQYF
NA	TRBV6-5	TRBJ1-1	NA	TGTGCCAGCAGTTGGGGCAGGACGACTGAAGCTTTCTTT	CASSWGRTTEAFF
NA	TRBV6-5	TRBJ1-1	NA	TGTGCCAGCAGTTACTCGATAGAGATGAACACTGAAGCTTTCTTT	CASSYSIEMNTEAFF
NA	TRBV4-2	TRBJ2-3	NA	TGTGCCAGCAGCCAAGTTGGCGGGAGCACAGATACGCAGTATTTT	CASSQVGGSTDTQYF
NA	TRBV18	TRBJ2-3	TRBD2	TGTGCCAGCTCACCATGGGTCGGTAGCGGGAGAGGTGCAGATACGCAGTATTTT	CASSPWVGSGRGADTQYF
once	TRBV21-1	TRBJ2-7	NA	TGTGCCAGCAGCAGTGGGGGAGCGGGAGGGCCGGTCGAGCAGTACTTC	CASSSGGAGGPVEQYF
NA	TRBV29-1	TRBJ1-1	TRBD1	TGCAGCGTTGCTGGGGACAGGGGGGACACTGAAGCTTTCTTT	CSVAGDRGDTEAFF
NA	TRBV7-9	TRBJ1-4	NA	TGTGCCAGCAGCTCAGGGTTGGCTAATGAAAAACTGTTTTTT	CASSSGLANEKLFF
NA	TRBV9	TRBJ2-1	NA	TGTGCCAGCAGCGTAGGACAGCCACCTAACAATGAGCAGTTCTTC	CASSVGQPPNNEQFF
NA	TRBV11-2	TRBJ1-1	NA	TGTGCCAGCAGTTCCTACAGGGTGAACACTGAAGCTTTCTTT	CASSSYRVNTEAFF